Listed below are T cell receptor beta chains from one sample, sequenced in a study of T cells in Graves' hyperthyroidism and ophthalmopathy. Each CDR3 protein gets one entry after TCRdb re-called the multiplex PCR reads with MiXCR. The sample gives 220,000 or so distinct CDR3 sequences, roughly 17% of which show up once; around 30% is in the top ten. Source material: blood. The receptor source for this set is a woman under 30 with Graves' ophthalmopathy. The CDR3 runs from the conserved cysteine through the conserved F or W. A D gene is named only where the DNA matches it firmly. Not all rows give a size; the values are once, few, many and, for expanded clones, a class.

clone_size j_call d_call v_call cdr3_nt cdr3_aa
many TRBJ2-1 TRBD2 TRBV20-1 TGCAGTGCCCTAGCGGGATCCAGCTCCTACAATGAGCAGTTCTTC CSALAGSSSYNEQFF
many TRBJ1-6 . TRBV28 TGTGCCAGCAGAACCACCAGATCACCCCTCCACTTT CASRTTRSPLHF
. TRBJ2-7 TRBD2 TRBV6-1 TGTGCCAGCGAACCGGGGGGGGCCCCCTACGAGCAGTACTTC CASEPGGAPYEQYF
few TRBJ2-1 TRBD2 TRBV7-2 TGTGCCAGCAGCGAGGGACTAGCGGGCTACAATGAGCAGCTCTTC CASSEGLAGYNEQLF
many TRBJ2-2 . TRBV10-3 TGTGCCATCGGGGTGGGCGGGGAGCTGTTTTTT CAIGVGGELFF
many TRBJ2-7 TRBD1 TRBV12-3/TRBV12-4 TGTGCCAGCAGTTTGACAGGGGGTACCTACGAGCAGTACTTC CASSLTGGTYEQYF
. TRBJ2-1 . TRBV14 TGTGCCAGCAGCCAAAGTTCCGGGGGCCCCTACAATGAGCAGTTCTTC CASSQSSGGPYNEQFF
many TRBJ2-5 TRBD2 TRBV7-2 TGTGCCAGCAGCTTAAATGGAGCGGGGGGGTCCGAGACCCAGTACTTC CASSLNGAGGSETQYF
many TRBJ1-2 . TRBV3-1 TGTGCCAGCAGCCCTCACAGGGCTAACTATGGCTACACCTTC CASSPHRANYGYTF
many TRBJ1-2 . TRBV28 TGTGCCAGCAGACCAAGGACTGTTAACTATGGCTACACCTTC CASRPRTVNYGYTF
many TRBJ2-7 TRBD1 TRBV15 TGTGCCACCAGCAGGGATACAGGGGGAATTTCCTCCTACGAGCGGTACTTC CATSRDTGGISSYERYF
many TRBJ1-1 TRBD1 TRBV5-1 TGCGCCAGCACCCAACACAGGGGGAACACTGAAGCTTTCTTT CASTQHRGNTEAFF
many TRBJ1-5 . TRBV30 TGTGCCTGGAACAGGGGCAATCAGCCCCAGCATTTT CAWNRGNQPQHF
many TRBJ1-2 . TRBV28 TGTGCCAGCAGCCCGACGCACAGGGTATCGGGCGGCTACACCTTC CASSPTHRVSGGYTF
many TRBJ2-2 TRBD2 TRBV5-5 TGTGCCAGCAGCTTGGGGAGCGGGACTAGCGGTCGGACCGGGGAGCTGTTTTTT CASSLGSGTSGRTGELFF
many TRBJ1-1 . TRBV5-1 TGCGCCAGCAGCTTACACCCCCTCCCGAACACTGAAGCTTTCTTT CASSLHPLPNTEAFF
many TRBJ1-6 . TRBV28 TGTGCCAGCAGTTTAGCAGCCTATAATTCACCCCTCCACTTT CASSLAAYNSPLHF
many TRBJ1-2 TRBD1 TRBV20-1 TGCAGTGCAATTAGGGGGCCGGTCTATGGCTACACCTTC CSAIRGPVYGYTF
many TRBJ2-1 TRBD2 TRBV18 TGTGCCAGCTCCATGGGACTAGCGGGCCTCTCCTACAATGAGCAGTTCTTC CASSMGLAGLSYNEQFF
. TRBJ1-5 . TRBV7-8 TGTGCCAACAGCTTTACCCCAGGGAGGGAGGGTTCGCCCCAGCATTTT CANSFTPGREGSPQHF
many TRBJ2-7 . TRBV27 TGTGCCAGCAGTCATACAGGCTCCTACGAGCAGTACTTC CASSHTGSYEQYF
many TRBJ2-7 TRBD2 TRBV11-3 TGTGCCAGCAGCTTGGCTAGCGGGGCCTCCTACGAGCAGTACTTC CASSLASGASYEQYF
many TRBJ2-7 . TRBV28 TGTGCCAGCAGTTTTAGGCGACCCTACGAGCAGTACTTC CASSFRRPYEQYF
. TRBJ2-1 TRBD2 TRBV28 TGTGCCAGCAGTGGGGCAGGACCAAGAAAGACTAGCGGAGCCTACAATGAGCAGTTCTTC CASSGAGPRKTSGAYNEQFF
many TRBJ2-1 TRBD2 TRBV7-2 TGTGCCAGCAGGATAGCGGGAGGGCCCTTGAATGAGCAGTTCTTC CASRIAGGPLNEQFF